Described below is a single T cell receptor beta chain sequence and its context. This record belongs to a study of blood T cell repertoires in COVID-19. About the study: Samples of COVID-19 (acute and convalescent) were obtained from the United States, Italy and Spain. T cells, B-cell-depleted T cells, or PBMCs supplied cDNA or gDNA.

Per the authors' pipeline: Estimated nucleated cell counts came from reference gene primer amplification. The protocol was immunoSEQ multiplex PCR, while the TCRdb copy is restricted to in-frame clones and leaves out a portion. V, J and clone size are those of that table, while D and trimming were read from the DNA. The table records roughly 250,000 clones, around four fifths of them present only once. Per the germline V gene, CDR1 is MNHNY and CDR2 is SVGAGI (reference sequence). This CDR3 is 15 amino acids long. Trimming cost V 2 bases and J 0 bases, with 8 bases left between them. The chain combines TRBV6-6 with TRBJ1-3; the D gene is possibly TRBD1 (5 bases). Sequencing used peripheral blood. This receptor was obtained from a woman aged 80 or over with acute or convalescent COVID-19. CDR3 bases: TGTGCCAGCAGTTACAGGGGCCTCTCTGGAAACACCATATATTTT. Its protein is CASSYRGLSGNTIYF.